What follows are 25 T cell receptor beta chains derived from one specimen sequenced in a study of CD8+CD57+ T cells in acquired aplastic anemia. Genomic DNA templated the TCR beta VDJ and CDR3 profiling. TCRdb independently ran MiXCR on the reads; one entry per CDR3 protein. The data hold roughly 51,000 distinct CDR3 sequences, with approximately 78% observed a single time. The sequenced material came from sorted CD4+, CD8+, or CD8+CD57+ T cells (not recorded which) from PBMCs. These receptors were obtained from a human donor in good health, serving as a control.

On this clonotype: As the CDR3 is not closed by the conserved phenylalanine or tryptophan, this likely results from a read error. The chain recombines TRBV9 with TRBJ1-3; D gene uncertain. The length of the CDR3 is 15 residues. V was shortened by 4 bases and J by 0 bases, with 11 bases between the two germline ends. Germline V gene sequence: CDR1 SGDLS, CDR2 YYNGEE. CDR3 loop: CASSPGGGSGNTIYL. In DNA, the CDR3 is TGTGCCAGCAGCCCCGGAGGTGGCTCTGGAAACACCATATATCTT.

The chain couples TRBV24-1 to TRBJ1-2; D is ambiguous. The CDR3 has 16 residues. Trimming removed 6 bases at V and 4 bases at J, with 20 bases between. Germline loops: CDR1 KGHDR, CDR2 SFDVKD. CDR3 DNA: TGTGCCACCAGTCCGACTCCCTCTCCCCTTTTCTATGGCTACACCTTC. Translating gives CATSPTPSPLFYGYTF.

J is TRBJ1-4 and V is TRBV29-1; 9 bases fit TRBD1. Germline V gives CDR1 SQVTM, CDR2 ANQGSEA. V dropped 4 bases and J dropped 7; count of bases not matched to a gene: 1. The CDR3 totals 12 residues. The CDR3 region is CSVGTGAEKLFF. CDR3 nucleotides: TGCAGCGTTGGGACAGGGGCTGAAAAACTGTTTTTT.

Judged by abundance, this clonotype is medium-sized. The V gene is TRBV15, the J gene TRBJ2-7, with D possibly matching TRBD1 (5 bases). This CDR3 region has 15 residues. Trimming took 0 bases from V and 4 from J, leaving 13 bases between them. The germline gives CDR1 LNHNV, CDR2 YYDKDF (reference sequence). The CDR3 here is CATSREPGSAYEQYF. Here the CDR3 DNA reads TGTGCCACCAGCAGAGAACCAGGGTCAGCTTACGAGCAGTACTTC. Full variable domain (rest looked up from reference TRBV15 and TRBJ2-7): DAMVIQNPRYQVTQFGKPVTLSCSQTLNHNVMYWYQQKSSQAPKLLFHYYDKDFNNEADTPDNFQSRRPNTSFCFLDIRSPGLGDTAMYLCATSREPGSAYEQYFGPGTRLTVT.

The J gene is TRBJ2-5, the V gene TRBV5-4, with TRBD1 matching over 7 bases. The CDR3 totals 15 residues. V lost 4 bases to trimming and J lost 4 bases; unmatched junction nucleotides: 10. Germline V lookup: CDR1 SGHNT, CDR2 YYREEE (reference sequence). CDR3 region: CASSTIDRDRETQYF. CDR3 bases: TGTGCCAGCAGCACTATAGACAGGGATCGAGAGACCCAGTACTTC.

The gene calls are TRBV29-1 and TRBJ1-2; D is perhaps TRBD1 (5 bases). The CDR3 sequence is 11 residues long. The V gene lost 4 bases and the J gene lost 8 bases, with 11 bases spanning the gap. Per germline, CDR1 SQVTM and CDR2 ANQGSEA. This CDR3 reads CSVVGRDGYTF. Written as DNA, the CDR3 is TGCAGCGTTGTTGGCAGGGACGGCTACACCTTC.

This clonotype was counted a single time. V gene TRBV7-8 combines with J gene TRBJ2-1; 10 bases are a match to TRBD2. J gave up 4 bases and V 3 bases, and 3 bases lay outside the gene matches. CDR3 length: 15 amino acids. From germline, CDR1 is SGHVS and CDR2 FQNEAQ. CDR3 loop: CASSFRTSGYNEQFF. CDR3 nucleotides: TGTGCCAGCAGCTTCAGGACTAGCGGTTACAATGAGCAGTTCTTC.

The J gene is TRBJ2-7, the V gene TRBV19, with no clear D. In germline, CDR1 is LNHDA, CDR2 SQIVND (reference sequence). The CDR3 contains 12 residues. Trimming removed 8 bases from V and 2 bases from J, with 10 bases in between. The DNA for the CDR3 is TGTGCCAGTGGACCTACTACCTACGAGCAGTACTTC. Translating gives CASGPTTYEQYF.

The V gene is TRBV7-9, the J gene TRBJ1-2, with D unclear. V lost 5 bases to trimming and J lost 5 bases, with 6 bases between them. Looked up from germline, CDR1 is SEHNR and CDR2 is FQNEAQ (reference sequence). The length of the CDR3 is 11 residues. CDR3 in amino acids: CASSPQYGYTF. DNA for the CDR3: TGTGCCAGCAGCCCACAGTATGGCTACACCTTC.

The chain couples TRBV10-3 to TRBJ2-5; TRBD1 matches at 9 bases. V lost 0 bases to trimming and J lost 5 bases; unmatched junction nucleotides: 4. The germline V gene has CDR1 ENHRY and CDR2 SYGVKD. The CDR3 runs 15 residues. CDR3 sequence (DNA): TGTGCCATCAGTGAGTCAAGGGACAGGGTTGAGACCCAGTACTTC. Translation gives CAISESRDRVETQYF.

The chain uses TRBV25-1 and TRBJ1-1; D remains ambiguous. The CDR3 extends over 14 amino acids. Trimming removed 4 bases from V and 2 bases from J, with 11 bases in between. Germline values: CDR1 MGHDK, CDR2 SYGVNS. The DNA for the CDR3 is TGTGCCAGCAGTGTTGGCGGCACTAACACTGAAGCTTTCTTT. This gives the protein CASSVGGTNTEAFF.

The table lists this clonotype with a count of one. The chain couples TRBV15 to TRBJ2-1, with D possibly TRBD2 on 6 matching bases. The CDR3 runs 16 residues. Germline assignment: CDR1 LNHNV and CDR2 YYDKDF (reference sequence). The V end lost 0 bases, the J end lost 3 bases, and 12 bases lay between the germline ends. CDR3 amino acids: CATSRERPGLYNEQFF. Written as DNA, the CDR3 is TGTGCCACCAGCAGAGAAAGGCCGGGACTCTACAATGAGCAGTTCTTC.

This clonotype was counted once. The J gene is TRBJ1-5, the V gene TRBV29-1, with D unresolved. The CDR3 consists of 13 residues. V lost 4 bases to trimming and J lost 1 base, with 8 bases between them. Germline V gene sequence: CDR1 SQVTM, CDR2 ANQGSEA. The CDR3 is CSVGRESNQPQHF. CDR3 coding DNA: TGCAGCGTTGGGAGGGAGAGCAATCAGCCCCAGCATTTT.

The genes are TRBV10-3 and TRBJ2-2; 9 bases fit TRBD2. This CDR3 is 17 amino acids long. Germline loops: CDR1 ENHRY, CDR2 SYGVKD. The V segment lost 8 bases and the J segment 0 bases; nucleotides outside the gene matches: 10. CDR3 DNA: TGTGCCATCGGAGGCGGGGGGGCAGGACCGAACACCGGGGAGCTGTTTTTT. Amino acids: CAIGGGGAGPNTGELFF.

This clonotype appeared a few times. The gene calls are TRBV10-3 and TRBJ2-3, with TRBD2 as a possible D gene (6 bases). Trimming removed 7 bases from V and 2 bases from J, with 10 bases in between. This CDR3 is 13 amino acids long. Germline CDR1 and CDR2: ENHRY and SYGVKD. The CDR3 region is CAITTSPTDTQYF. CDR3 nucleotides: TGTGCCATCACCACTAGCCCCACAGATACGCAGTATTTT.

This clonotype occurred many times. The V gene is TRBV5-6, the J gene TRBJ2-1, with 11 bases matching TRBD2. With V trimmed by 4 bases and J by 3 bases, 3 bases remained unmatched. Germline lookup yields CDR1 SGHDT and CDR2 YYEEEE. This CDR3 has 15 amino acids. CDR3 sequence: CASSKLAGVYNEQFF. DNA of the CDR3: TGTGCCAGCAGCAAACTAGCGGGGGTCTACAATGAGCAGTTCTTC. Filled out from reference TRBV5-6 and TRBJ2-1, the complete variable domain reads DAGVTQSPTHLIKTRGQQVTLRCSPKSGHDTVSWYQQALGQGPQFIFQYYEEEERQRGNFPDRFSGHQFPNYSSELNVNALLLGDSALYLCASSKLAGVYNEQFFGPGTRLTVL.

The chain uses TRBV2 and TRBJ1-1; TRBD1 might be the D (5 bases). This CDR3 contains 13 residues. V gave up 8 bases and J gave up 3 bases, with 13 bases separating them. CDR1 SNHLY and CDR2 FYNNEI come from the germline V gene. In DNA form, the CDR3 reads TGTGCCAGCCGGGGGGTTTGGGACACTGAAGCTTTCTTT. It encodes CASRGVWDTEAFF.

This clonotype is large by share. This chain uses TRBV5-6 with TRBJ2-1, with 15 bases fitting TRBD2. Germline CDR1 is SGHDT and CDR2 is YYEEEE. Unmatched junction bases numbered 5, after V lost 4 bases and J lost 9 bases. CDR3 length: 15 amino acids. CDR3 sequence reads: CASSLGLAGGSEQFF. For the CDR3, the DNA is TGTGCCAGCAGCCTGGGACTAGCGGGAGGTAGTGAGCAGTTCTTC.

This clonotype came up once. The chain's CDR3 is CASSETAGRSPQHF. The CDR3 nucleotides read TGTGCCAGCAGTGAAACGGCAGGGAGATCTCCCCAGCATTTT. This chain links TRBV2 with TRBJ1-5; a weak D match, TRBD1 (5 bases). The CDR3 runs to 14 residues. The V gene lost 2 bases and the J gene lost 10 bases, with 15 bases spanning the gap. Germline CDR1 reads SNHLY; CDR2 reads FYNNEI.

Concerning this clonotype: The conserved final phenylalanine or tryptophan is absent from the CDR3, which likely points to a read error. The chain has TRBV19 and TRBJ2-1, with unresolved D. The germline V gene has CDR1 LNHDA and CDR2 SQIVND (reference sequence). The V gene lost 4 bases and the J gene lost 6 bases, with 7 bases spanning the gap. CDR3 length equals 12 residues. In nucleotides, the CDR3 is TGTGCCAGTAGTACAGGCGCCAATGAGCAGTTCTCC. It specifies CASSTGANEQFS.

The gene calls are TRBV10-3 and TRBJ2-3; unclear D gene. Trimming took off 4 bases at V and 2 bases at J, with 7 bases between the two ends. Germline V gives CDR1 ENHRY, CDR2 SYGVKD. The CDR3 is 13 residues long. The CDR3 sequence is CAISAELTDTQYF. The CDR3 DNA follows: TGTGCCATCAGTGCCGAACTCACAGATACGCAGTATTTT.

This clonotype came up many times. This chain joins TRBV25-1 and TRBJ2-7; D remains ambiguous. Between the trimmed V and J ends, which lost 10 bases and 7 bases, there was a span of 17 bases. CDR3 length equals 12 residues. Germline V gene sequence: CDR1 MGHDK, CDR2 SYGVNS. This CDR3 is CATKPGSREQYF. The CDR3 DNA is TGTGCCACGAAGCCTGGGTCCCGGGAGCAGTACTTC.

The chain carries TRBV10-1 and TRBJ2-7, with a tentative D call TRBD1 (5 bases). From germline, CDR1 is WNHNN and CDR2 SYGVQD (reference sequence). This CDR3 has 14 amino acids. Trimming cost V 7 bases and J 2 bases, with 15 bases left between them. CDR3 sequence: CASNTLRQPYEQYF. The CDR3 DNA reads TGCGCCAGCAACACTCTTCGACAGCCCTACGAGCAGTACTTC.

This clonotype was picked up a small number of times. The V gene is TRBV7-8, the J gene TRBJ2-5, with a possible D match to TRBD2 (5 bases). In germline, CDR1 is SGHVS, CDR2 FQNEAQ. Trimming cost V 6 bases and J 3 bases, with 8 bases left between them. The CDR3 is 12 amino acids. CDR3 coding DNA: TGTGCCAGCAGATGGGGAGAAGAGACCCAGTACTTC. It specifies CASRWGEETQYF.

The count of this clonotype is one. This rearrangement joins TRBV29-1 to TRBJ2-7; D remains ambiguous. Germline V lookup: CDR1 SQVTM, CDR2 ANQGSEA. The CDR3 consists of 13 residues. The germline V and J ends were trimmed by 0 bases and 7 bases, with 13 bases remaining between them. CDR3 region: CSVEDGSGREQYF. CDR3 coding DNA: TGCAGCGTTGAAGACGGGTCGGGTAGGGAGCAGTACTTC.